These T cell receptor beta chains were read from a single sample in a study of shared clonotypes between healthy human individuals. The table came from immunoSEQ multiplex PCR; TCRdb's copy has only in-frame clones and leaves some out. The repertoire holds roughly 1,600,000 clones, with roughly 98.5% as singletons. Source material: naive CD4+ T cells sorted from blood. The receptors originated from a man aged 30 to 39 in good health. Both conserved end residues are part of each CDR3. D genes are given only for firm matches. Rows give clone size only sometimes, using once, few, many, or a class for an expanded clone.

clone_size j_call v_call d_call cdr3_aa cdr3_nt
- TRBJ2-3 TRBV18 TRBD2 CASSPTGLDTDTQYF TGTGCCAGCTCACCGACGGGACTAGACACAGATACGCAGTATTTT
- TRBJ2-3 TRBV4-1 - CASSQVLAADTQYF TGCGCCAGCAGCCAAGTTCTGGCCGCAGATACGCAGTATTTT
once TRBJ1-5 TRBV4-2 - CASSQGGTYSNQPQHF TGTGCCAGCAGCCAAGGCGGGACATATAGCAATCAGCCCCAGCATTTT
- TRBJ2-3 TRBV5-1 - CASSLEPSVGPDTQYF TGCGCCAGCAGCTTGGAGCCCTCCGTGGGTCCAGATACGCAGTATTTT
- TRBJ2-7 TRBV6-5 TRBD1 CASSPGQVNSYEQYF TGTGCCAGCAGCCCCGGACAGGTTAACTCCTACGAGCAGTACTTC
once TRBJ1-1 TRBV10-2 - CATQRSDTEAFF TGCGCCACTCAACGGTCGGACACTGAAGCTTTCTTT
- TRBJ2-2 TRBV29-1 TRBD2 CSVDLSGTGELFF TGCAGCGTTGACCTTAGCGGGACCGGGGAGCTGTTTTTT
- TRBJ1-4 TRBV7-6 - CASTTTNEKLFF TGTGCCAGCACCACGACTAATGAAAAACTGTTTTTT
- TRBJ1-1 TRBV4-3 - CASSQVQGLNTEAFF TGCGCCAGCAGCCAAGTACAAGGACTGAACACTGAAGCTTTCTTT
- TRBJ1-3 TRBV5-6 - CASSSNLVRTSGNTIYF TGTGCCAGCAGCTCGAACCTGGTCCGGACCTCTGGAAACACCATATATTTT
once TRBJ2-2 TRBV19 - CASSRRQANTGELFF TGTGCCAGTAGTAGAAGACAGGCGAACACCGGGGAGCTGTTTTTT
once TRBJ1-5 TRBV5-5 - CASSLAGGDNQPQHF TGTGCCAGCAGCTTGGCCGGGGGCGACAATCAGCCCCAGCATTTT
- TRBJ2-6 TRBV29-1 - CSVRRVGGSGANVLTF TGCAGCGTACGGCGCGTGGGAGGATCTGGGGCCAACGTCCTGACTTTC
- TRBJ1-1 TRBV10-3 TRBD1 CAINSNRGTEAFF TGTGCCATCAATTCAAACAGGGGGACTGAAGCTTTCTTT
- TRBJ2-3 TRBV19 - CASSGAGSPSTDTQYF TGTGCCAGTAGTGGGGCGGGTAGCCCCAGCACAGATACGCAGTATTTT
- TRBJ2-7 TRBV7-6 - CASSPWTGTYEQYF TGTGCCAGCAGCCCGTGGACCGGTACCTACGAGCAGTACTTC
- TRBJ2-1 TRBV2 - CASSEALLSRNEQFF TGTGCCAGCAGTGAAGCGCTCTTGTCCCGCAATGAGCAGTTCTTC
- TRBJ2-1 TRBV4-1 - CASSQEEGSYNEQFF TGCGCCAGCAGCCAAGAGGAGGGCTCCTACAATGAGCAGTTCTTC
- TRBJ1-1 TRBV29-1 - CSVVHPGTMNTEAFF TGCAGCGTTGTCCATCCAGGGACGATGAACACTGAAGCTTTCTTT
- TRBJ1-5 TRBV18 TRBD1 CASSPIFLDRGVYSNQPQHF TGTGCCAGCTCACCCATTTTCCTGGACAGGGGTGTTTATAGCAATCAGCCCCAGCATTTT
- TRBJ2-1 TRBV14 TRBD2 CASKAAGGSYNEQFF TGTGCCAGCAAAGCCGCGGGAGGCTCCTACAATGAGCAGTTCTTC
- TRBJ2-7 TRBV28 - CASSLEQARRLEQYF TGTGCCAGCAGTTTAGAGCAGGCTAGGCGTCTAGAGCAGTACTTC
- TRBJ1-1 TRBV6-9 - CASSYDRLNEAFF TGTGCCAGCAGTTACGACCGACTGAACGAAGCTTTCTTT
- TRBJ2-6 TRBV5-4 - CASSQIGTVRANVLTF TGTGCCAGCAGCCAGATTGGGACGGTGCGGGCCAACGTCCTGACTTTC
- TRBJ1-5 TRBV6-5 - CASSSVDRNRPQHF TGTGCCAGCAGTTCCGTAGACAGAAATCGGCCCCAGCATTTT
once TRBJ1-3 TRBV28 - CASSHRFSGNTIYF TGTGCCAGCAGTCACAGGTTCTCTGGAAACACCATATATTTT
- TRBJ2-5 TRBV4-1 - CASSQGLRGETQYF TGCGCCAGCAGCCAAGGCCTGAGAGGAGAGACCCAGTACTTC
- TRBJ1-1 TRBV5-4 - CASSFSTGPDGAEAFF TGTGCCAGCAGCTTCTCGACGGGACCCGATGGCGCTGAAGCTTTCTTT